The T cell receptor beta chain described here comes from a study of tumor and adjacent non-tumor tissue in lung cancer. Study-level background: Histology: eleven to twelve adenocarcinoma, a couple of squamous cell carcinoma, 1 small cell lung cancer. On average, productive TCRbeta reads reached about 4.17 million per sample. Points from the study as a whole: TCR diversity was significantly greater in tumor than normal lung tissue. Normal lung showed higher cumulative top 100 clone frequency than tumor.

The template was RNA from unsorted bulk tissue. This clonotype was recorded many times. What it binds is not known. The library came from three nested PCR rounds adapted from ARM-PCR protocols. TCRdb reprocessed the multiplex PCR reads via MiXCR and lists one record per CDR3 protein. The sample has roughly 93,000 distinct CDR3 sequences, approximately 65% seen once. V was pared by 11 bases and J by 2 bases, with 16 bases between. Germline-derived CDR1 and CDR2 are ENHRY and SYGVKD. CDR3 size: 13 residues. Sequencing used lung tumor tissue. The chain carries TRBV10-3 and TRBJ2-7; TRBD2 is a possible D gene (6 bases). This receptor was identified in a man aged 55 to 70 with non-small cell lung cancer. Here the CDR3 reads CASRDPYPYEQYF. Written as DNA, the CDR3 is TGTGCCTCGCGGGACCCCTACCCCTACGAGCAGTACTTC.